The present T cell receptor beta chain was sequenced within a study of blood T cell repertoires in COVID-19. Background on the study: From the United States, Italy and Spain came samples of acute and convalescent COVID-19.

Under the authors' procedure: Researchers report that nucleated cell counts were estimated from reference gene primer amplification. The repertoire was sequenced with immunoSEQ multiplex PCR; TCRdb's copy has only in-frame clones and lacks some. That table supplies the V and J calls and clone size; D and trimming were determined from the DNA. The data show a few hundred thousand clones, around nine tenths seen once. Cohort 3 recovered donors had two negative PCRs, clearance, or symptom resolution. With 8 bases removed from V and 6 bases from J, the gap between germline ends came to 11 bases. Germline assignment: CDR1 SGHNT and CDR2 YENEEA. The CDR3 consists of 12 residues.

This receptor was taken from a woman in her fifties or sixties who had recovered from COVID-19. The gene calls are TRBV11-3 and TRBJ2-1; TRBD2 might be the D (7 bases). Sequencing was performed on PBMCs or T cells enriched from blood (not recorded which). The CDR3 region is CASQGGGNEQFF. Written as DNA, the CDR3 is TGTGCCAGCCAAGGGGGGGGCAATGAGCAGTTCTTC.